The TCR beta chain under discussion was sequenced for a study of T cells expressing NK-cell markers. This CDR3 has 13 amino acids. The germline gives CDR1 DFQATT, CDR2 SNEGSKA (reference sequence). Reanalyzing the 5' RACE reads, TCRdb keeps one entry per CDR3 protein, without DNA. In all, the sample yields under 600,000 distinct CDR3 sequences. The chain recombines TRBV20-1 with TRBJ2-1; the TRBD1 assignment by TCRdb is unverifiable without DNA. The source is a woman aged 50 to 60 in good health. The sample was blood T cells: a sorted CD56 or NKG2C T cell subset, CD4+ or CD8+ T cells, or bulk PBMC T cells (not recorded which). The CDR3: CSARKSGGNEQFF.